Sequencing of this TCR beta chain was carried out in a study of blood T cell repertoires in COVID-19. Overall study context: Collection of acute and convalescent COVID-19 samples took place in the United States, Italy and Spain. PBMCs, B-cell-depleted T cells, or T cells provided the cDNA or gDNA that made up the material.

The CDR3 contains 13 residues. This clone appeared a single time. Original data processing: Amplified reference gene primers provided the basis for estimating nucleated cell counts. Some clones are missing from TCRdb's copy, which holds only in-frame ones; the method was immunoSEQ multiplex PCR. Clone size and V and J calls were adopted from that table, with D and trimming inferred from the DNA. The sample shows fewer than 75,000 clones, about 88% of them seen only once. Material: peripheral blood. The chain couples TRBV21-1 to TRBJ1-2; the D segment call TRBD1 is taken from the table without a DNA check. TRBV21-1 is marked as a pseudogene. This TCR was recovered from a man between 65 and 85 years old with acute or convalescent COVID-19. CDR3 coding DNA: TGTGCCAGCAGCGCCCGGGACAGCTATGGCTACACCTTC. This encodes CASSARDSYGYTF.